The clone carrying this T cell receptor (beta chain) turned up a few times. As yet, its antigen is unknown. Other DNA sequences in this specimen translate into the identical CDR3. This specimen comes from a study of beta chain features in type 1 diabetes. The J segment lost 3 bases and the V segment lost 4 bases, leaving 6 bases of the junction unmatched. The germline gives CDR1 SGHRS, CDR2 YFSETQ. This CDR3 is 15 amino acids long. Reverse transcribing all isolated RNA meant expressed TCRB transcripts were sequenced. Sequencing used immunoSEQ multiplex PCR; TCRdb keeps in-frame clones, though not all of them. The top ten hold about 2.2% of the sample, which has around 58,000 clones, roughly 60% seen once. Sorting that relied on CD45RO/CCR7/CD25/CD127/CD95/CD27 yielded CD4+ naive, central memory, regulatory and stem cell-like memory cells. General study results and limits: It was possible that PCR favored shorter templates, equally so in patients and controls.

This sequence originates from a woman between 18 and 30 years old in good health. Input material: Tregs from blood. This sequence joins TRBV5-1 and TRBJ1-1, with 10 bases fitting TRBD1. This CDR3 reads CASSLGQGSYTEAFF. The CDR3 DNA is TGCGCCAGCAGCCTGGGACAGGGGAGCTACACTGAAGCTTTCTTT. The complete variable domain, with remaining parts taken from reference TRBV5-1 and TRBJ1-1, reads KAGVTQTPRYLIKTRGQQVTLSCSPISGHRSVSWYQQTPGQGLQFLFEYFSETQRNKGNFPGRFSGRQFSNSRSEMNVSTLELGDSALYLCASSLGQGSYTEAFFGQGTRLTVV.